This TCR beta chain originates from a study of cytomegalovirus exposure and HLA in healthy donors. Study conclusions and caveats: Available immune exposure information covered CMV serostatus only. The investigators catalogued 150 to 200 TCR beta chains as cytomegalovirus-associated. Common viral pathogens seemed to be connected with several of the most significant clusters, according to a later analysis.

The CDR3 has 15 residues. Germline CDR1 and CDR2: SGHNT and YYREEE (reference sequence). V was shortened by 0 bases and J by 0 bases, with 10 bases between the two germline ends. Notes on this clone: Its matching antigen is unknown.

Primers: 60 Vbeta forward and 13 Jbeta reverse. The repertoire was sequenced with immunoSEQ multiplex PCR; TCRdb's copy has only in-frame clones and lacks some. The sample yields some 130,000 clones, of which the top ten take up approximately 1.6%. The chain links TRBV5-4 to TRBJ2-7; weak D call: TRBD2 (5 bases). The clonotype comes from a woman aged 40 to 55 in good health and CMV-seropositive. Sequencing was performed on PBMCs. CDR3 protein: CASSLGGPSSYEQYF. DNA of the CDR3: TGTGCCAGCAGCTTGGGCGGGCCCAGCTCCTACGAGCAGTACTTC. The full variable domain, its missing parts supplied by reference TRBV5-4 and TRBJ2-7, is ETGVTQSPTHLIKTRGQQVTLRCSSQSGHNTVSWYQQALGQGPQFIFQYYREEENGRGNFPPRFSGLQFPNYSSELNVNALELDDSALYLCASSLGGPSSYEQYFGPGTRLTVT.